This TCR beta chain is from a study of radiotherapy plus CTLA-4 blockade in lung cancer. Overall study: There were objective responses in around 18% of patients, and approximately 30% had disease control.

Study conclusions and caveats: Subsequent to radiotherapy plus ipilimumab, tumor-derived TCR clones underwent expansion in blood.

Patients had chemo-refractory metastatic non-small-cell lung cancer and received focal radiation plus CTLA-4 blockade that used ipilimumab. Note on this clone: What it recognizes is unknown.

The germline V gene encodes CDR1 MNHEY and CDR2 SMNVEV (reference sequence). The V gene end was trimmed by 6 bases and the J gene end by 6 bases; junction bases not matched to a gene: 6. The CDR3 totals 14 residues. TCRdb keeps only in-frame clones here, not all; method: immunoSEQ multiplex PCR. The sample includes tens of thousands of clones, 77% seen only once; the top ten take roughly 4%. This chain links TRBV27 with TRBJ2-1, with 9 bases fitting TRBD2. Source: peripheral blood, taken from a patient treated with radiotherapy plus ipilimumab. The receptor was isolated from a human donor with non-small cell lung cancer who had a partial response to radiotherapy plus ipilimumab. CDR3 protein: CASRIAGATNEQFF. In nucleotides, the CDR3 is TGTGCCAGCAGAATAGCGGGGGCCACCAATGAGCAGTTCTTC.